Below, 25 T cell receptor beta chains from the same sample are listed, as sequenced in a study of shared clonotypes between healthy human individuals. It was CD45RO-negative cells, positively selected for CCR7, that made up naive CD8 cells, with terminally differentiated effector memory CD45RA+ cells excluded. Produced via immunoSEQ multiplex PCR; TCRdb's table is partial and in-frame only. In the table there are some 600,000 clones, approximately 96% of which are singletons. The sample taken for sequencing was naive CD8+ T cells sorted from blood. The source is a woman in her twenties or thirties in good health.

This clone was picked up a small number of times. The chain links TRBV10-3 to TRBJ1-5; D is undetermined. The CDR3 covers 13 residues. V lost 5 bases, J lost 0 bases, and 5 bases lay in between. CDR1 and CDR2 (germline): ENHRY, SYGVKD. The DNA for the CDR3 is TGTGCCATCAGTCCATATAGCAATCAGCCCCAGCATTTT. Its translation: CAISPYSNQPQHF.

J is TRBJ2-1 and V is TRBV27; TRBD1 is a possible D gene (5 bases). Germline values: CDR1 MNHEY, CDR2 SMNVEV (reference sequence). The CDR3 length is 13 residues. V lost 0 bases and J lost 5, with 5 bases in between. The CDR3 DNA sequence: TGTGCCAGCAGTTTATCAGGGGACAATGAGCAGTTCTTC. This sequence encodes CASSLSGDNEQFF.

The rearrangement joins TRBV5-6 to TRBJ2-1, with 9 bases identical to TRBD2. This CDR3 is 17 amino acids long. Trimming cost V 4 bases and J 6 bases; bases outside gene matches: 14. The germline V gene has CDR1 SGHDT and CDR2 YYEEEE. CDR3 DNA sequence: TGTGCCAGCAGCCTGGGGCTGGTCGCTAGCGGGATCAATGAGCAGTTCTTC. Translating gives CASSLGLVASGINEQFF.

The chain has TRBV7-3 and TRBJ2-3; possibly TRBD2 for D (6 bases). The CDR3 has 16 residues. In germline, CDR1 is SGHTA, CDR2 FQGTGA. The V and J ends lost 4 bases and 2 bases respectively, with 16 bases between them. This CDR3 reads CASSSGVIAATDTQYF. The CDR3 region has the DNA TGTGCCAGCAGCTCCGGGGTCATAGCGGCCACAGATACGCAGTATTTT.

The chain has TRBV11-3 and TRBJ2-2; D may match TRBD1 or TRBD2 (6 bases each). Germline lookup yields CDR1 SGHNT and CDR2 YENEEA. The ends were cut back, 8 bases at V and 4 bases at J, with 14 bases in the middle. CDR3 length equals 14 residues. CDR3: CASPRGLSTGELFF. CDR3 nucleotide sequence: TGTGCCAGCCCACGGGGGCTCAGCACCGGGGAGCTGTTTTTT.

The chain employs TRBV13 and TRBJ2-1, with 13 bases lining up with TRBD2. The ends lost 5 bases at V and 7 bases at J; junction bases unmatched: 8. CDR3 size: 16 residues. Germline values: CDR1 PRHDT, CDR2 FYEKMQ (reference sequence). Here the CDR3 DNA reads TGTGCCAGCAGCGGCGGACTAGCGGGAGTTTTAAATGAGCAGTTCTTC. Translation: CASSGGLAGVLNEQFF. Full variable domain (missing parts from reference TRBV13 and TRBJ2-1): AAGVIQSPRHLIKEKRETATLKCYPIPRHDTVYWYQQGPGQDPQFLISFYEKMQSDKGSIPDRFSAQQFSDYHSELNMSSLELGDSALYFCASSGGLAGVLNEQFFGPGTRLTVL.

V and J are TRBV7-9 and TRBJ2-1; 7 positions match TRBD2. CDR3 size: 16 residues. The V and J ends lost 5 bases and 3 bases, in that order; junction bases with no gene match: 10. Germline CDR1 and CDR2: SEHNR and FQNEAQ (reference sequence). The CDR3 protein is CASSVQWGGVYNEQFF. The CDR3 nucleotides are TGTGCCAGCAGCGTGCAGTGGGGAGGGGTCTACAATGAGCAGTTCTTC.

Notes on this clone: This same CDR3 is encoded by further DNA sequences in the sample. The chain employs TRBV5-1 and TRBJ2-7, with D perhaps matching TRBD1 (5 bases). CDR3 length: 13 amino acids. The ends were cut back, 2 bases at V and 1 base at J, with 7 bases in the middle. CDR1 and CDR2 from the germline V gene are SGHRS and YFSETQ. The CDR3 sequence: CASSFSGSYEQYF. CDR3 coding DNA: TGCGCCAGCAGCTTTTCAGGGTCCTACGAGCAGTACTTC.

The V and J genes are TRBV14 and TRBJ2-1; 8 positions agree with TRBD1. Germline trimming cut 3 bases from V and 2 bases from J; bases unmatched to any gene: 6. Germline values: CDR1 SGHDN, CDR2 FVKESK. The CDR3 is 16 residues long. In nucleotides, the CDR3 is TGTGCCAGCAGCCACGCCGACAGGGGTGCCTACAATGAGCAGTTCTTC. Translation gives CASSHADRGAYNEQFF.

The rearrangement links TRBV28 to TRBJ2-7; D is unresolved. The V gene's germline CDR1 is MDHEN and CDR2 SYDVKM. The CDR3 spans 14 residues. V was trimmed by 10 bases and J by 0 bases, leaving 16 bases between them. The chain's CDR3 is CATAWPRYSYEQYF. DNA for the CDR3: TGTGCCACAGCCTGGCCCCGATACTCCTACGAGCAGTACTTC.

This clone was seen only a few times. The chain recombines TRBV9 with TRBJ1-2; unclear D gene. This CDR3 comprises 15 residues. The V end was cut by 0 bases, the J end by 6 bases, with 15 bases between. CDR1 and CDR2 from the germline V gene are SGDLS and YYNGEE. CDR3 residues: CASSVGSLGRNGYTF. Here the CDR3 DNA reads TGTGCCAGCAGCGTAGGTTCGTTGGGGAGGAATGGCTACACCTTC. The complete variable domain, with remaining parts taken from reference TRBV9 and TRBJ1-2, reads DSGVTQTPKHLITATGQRVTLRCSPRSGDLSVYWYQQSLDQGLQFLIQYYNGEERAKGNILERFSAQQFPDLHSELNLSSLELGDSALYFCASSVGSLGRNGYTFGSGTRLTVV.

The V and J genes are TRBV28 and TRBJ1-1; TRBD1 matches 9 bases. The V gene end was trimmed by 5 bases and the J gene end by 5 bases; junction bases not matched to a gene: 6. The CDR3 runs 14 residues. Germline loops: CDR1 MDHEN, CDR2 SYDVKM. CDR3 sequence: CASSTDRGVTEAFF. DNA of the CDR3: TGTGCCAGCAGTACGGACAGGGGAGTAACTGAAGCTTTCTTT.

The V gene is TRBV28, the J gene TRBJ2-4, with D maybe TRBD1 (5 bases). The germline V gene encodes CDR1 MDHEN and CDR2 SYDVKM. This CDR3 has 17 amino acids. V lost 0 bases and J lost 6, with 18 bases in between. The CDR3 here is CASSLWSGRARVNIQYF. DNA of the CDR3: TGTGCCAGCAGTTTATGGAGTGGTAGGGCCAGGGTAAACATTCAGTACTTC. The whole variable domain, remainder taken from reference TRBV28 and TRBJ2-4, is DVKVTQSSRYLVKRTGEKVFLECVQDMDHENMFWYRQDPGLGLRLIYFSYDVKMKEKGDIPEGYSVSREKKERFSLILESASTNQTSMYLCASSLWSGRARVNIQYFGAGTRLSVL.

This clone has just a few counts. The V call is TRBV4-1, the J call TRBJ2-1, with 7 bases aligning to TRBD2. The CDR3 contains 17 residues. Germline CDR1 is MGHRA and CDR2 is YSYEKL. Unmatched junction bases numbered 12, after V lost 0 bases and J lost 7 bases. The CDR3 protein is CASSQDHGGRLGNEQFF. CDR3 in DNA: TGCGCCAGCAGCCAAGATCACGGCGGGAGACTTGGGAATGAGCAGTTCTTC.

The gene calls are TRBV5-1 and TRBJ1-2, with TRBD1 matching over 7 bases. Per germline, CDR1 SGHRS and CDR2 YFSETQ. V lost 3 bases to trimming and J lost 4 bases; unmatched junction nucleotides: 15. The CDR3 runs 17 residues. The CDR3 sequence is CASSSTDGQVAIYGYTF. The CDR3 DNA sequence: TGCGCCAGCAGCTCGACCGACGGACAGGTGGCGATCTATGGCTACACCTTC.

This sequence joins TRBV6-1 and TRBJ2-3, with D possibly being TRBD2 (6 bases). The CDR3 runs 15 residues. V lost 4 bases to trimming and J lost 5 bases, with 16 bases between them. CDR1 MNHNS and CDR2 SASEGT come from the germline V gene. CDR3 bases: TGTGCCAGCAGTGTCAAGAGATCAGCGGGAGATACGCAGTATTTT. Its protein is CASSVKRSAGDTQYF.

This chain connects TRBV18 to TRBJ1-2; 9 bases are shared with TRBD1. This CDR3 contains 18 residues. In germline, CDR1 is KGHSH, CDR2 LQKENI. The V gene end was trimmed by 2 bases and the J gene end by 1 base; junction bases not matched to a gene: 11. In DNA, the CDR3 is TGTGCCAGCTCACCATTAGGACAGGGGATCGATTATAACTATGGCTACACCTTC. Its translation is CASSPLGQGIDYNYGYTF.

The chain employs TRBV6-6 and TRBJ1-5, with 9 nucleotides matching TRBD1. The germline CDR1 and CDR2 sequences are MNHNY and SVGAGI (reference sequence). The CDR3 totals 15 residues. V was pared by 6 bases and J by 2 bases, with 5 bases of the junction left unmatched. The CDR3 sequence is CASSRTGAGNQPQHF. The CDR3 coding sequence is TGTGCCAGCAGCCGGACAGGGGCGGGCAATCAGCCCCAGCATTTT.

V gene TRBV9 combines with J gene TRBJ1-2, with no clear D. Germline assignment: CDR1 SGDLS and CDR2 YYNGEE. The germline V and J ends were trimmed by 3 bases and 2 bases, with 17 bases remaining between them. CDR3 length equals 16 residues. The CDR3 sequence: CASSGRQDQLNYGYTF. The CDR3 coding sequence is TGTGCCAGCAGCGGACGACAAGACCAACTAAACTATGGCTACACCTTC. The whole variable domain, filled in from reference TRBV9 and TRBJ1-2, reads DSGVTQTPKHLITATGQRVTLRCSPRSGDLSVYWYQQSLDQGLQFLIQYYNGEERAKGNILERFSAQQFPDLHSELNLSSLELGDSALYFCASSGRQDQLNYGYTFGSGTRLTVV.

This rearrangement joins TRBV28 to TRBJ2-6, with a possible D match to TRBD2 (6 bases). With 4 bases removed from V and 0 bases from J, the gap between germline ends came to 22 bases. The V gene's germline CDR1 is MDHEN and CDR2 SYDVKM. The CDR3 has 20 amino acids. Here the CDR3 reads CASSSPKTTRRDSGANVLTF. The DNA for the CDR3 is TGTGCCAGCAGTTCCCCAAAAACGACAAGGAGGGACTCTGGGGCCAACGTCCTGACTTTC.

This chain links TRBV2 with TRBJ2-2; D is possibly TRBD2 (5 bases). Per the germline V gene, CDR1 is SNHLY and CDR2 is FYNNEI. V lost 2 bases, J lost 5 bases, and 15 bases lay in between. This CDR3 has 16 residues. CDR3 loop: CASSERVGVGTGELFF. DNA of the CDR3: TGTGCCAGCAGTGAACGGGTGGGAGTGGGAACCGGGGAGCTGTTTTTT.

V usage is TRBV28 and J usage is TRBJ2-7; TRBD1 matches 10 bases. Germline V gives CDR1 MDHEN, CDR2 SYDVKM. V lost 6 bases and J lost 5; bases outside the gene matches: 4. CDR3 length equals 13 residues. As DNA, the CDR3 is TGTGCCAGCAGAGGGACAGGGGAGAACGAGCAGTACTTC. Its protein product is CASRGTGENEQYF.

Turning to this clone: A read error may produce the germline difference seen at one junction end. CDR3 DNA sequence: TGTGCCAGCAGCACCCGCGACAGGGGGGACACTGGAGCTTTCTTT. Amino acids: CASSTRDRGDTGAFF. This chain connects TRBV9 to TRBJ1-1; 9 bases are shared with TRBD1. Germline loops: CDR1 SGDLS, CDR2 YYNGEE. The CDR3 length is 15 residues.

V gene TRBV28 combines with J gene TRBJ1-1, with 9 bases identical to TRBD1. The CDR3 totals 13 residues. Germline V lookup: CDR1 MDHEN, CDR2 SYDVKM. The CDR3 DNA sequence: TGTGCTTACAGGGGGCTATCGGGCACTGAAGCTTTCTTT. Translating it yields CAYRGLSGTEAFF.

Concerning this clone: Other DNA sequences in the same sample also yield this CDR3. The rearrangement joins TRBV28 to TRBJ2-7; either TRBD1 or TRBD2 may fit D (5 bases each). Germline assignment: CDR1 MDHEN and CDR2 SYDVKM. Trimming left V 4 bases short and J 5 bases short, with 6 bases between. The CDR3 runs to 11 residues. CDR3 sequence: CASSWGNEQYF. The DNA of the CDR3 is TGTGCCAGCAGTTGGGGGAACGAGCAGTACTTC.